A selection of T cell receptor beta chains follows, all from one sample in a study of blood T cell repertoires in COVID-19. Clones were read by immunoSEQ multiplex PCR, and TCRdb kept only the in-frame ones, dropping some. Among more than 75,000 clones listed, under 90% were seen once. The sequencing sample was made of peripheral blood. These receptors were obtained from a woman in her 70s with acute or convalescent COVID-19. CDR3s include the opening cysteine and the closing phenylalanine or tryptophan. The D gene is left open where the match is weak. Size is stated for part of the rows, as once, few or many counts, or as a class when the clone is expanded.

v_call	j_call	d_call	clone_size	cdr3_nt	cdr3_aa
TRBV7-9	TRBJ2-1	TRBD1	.	TGTGCCAGCAGCCCCGGACAGGCCTCGGGCAATGAGCAGTTCTTC	CASSPGQASGNEQFF
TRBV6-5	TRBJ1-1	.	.	TGTGCCAGCAGTTACTCGGAGGTGACGGTTAAGTTCTTT	CASSYSEVTVKFF
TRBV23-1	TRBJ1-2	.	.	TGCGCCAGCAGTCAATCGGCGATAAACAGGGTGGACTATGGCTACACCTTC	CASSQSAINRVDYGYTF
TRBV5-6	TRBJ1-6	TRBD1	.	TGTGCCAGCAGCCTGCTCGGACAGGGGAACTATAATTCACCCCTCCACTTT	CASSLLGQGNYNSPLHF
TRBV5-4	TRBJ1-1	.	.	TGTGCCAGCAGCCCGCAAGAGACTATGAACACTGAAGCTTTCTTT	CASSPQETMNTEAFF
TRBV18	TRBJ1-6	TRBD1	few	TGTGCCAGCTCACCCGACAGGGCGTCGTATAATTCACCCCTCCACTTT	CASSPDRASYNSPLHF
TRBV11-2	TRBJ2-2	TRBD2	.	TGTGCCAGCAGCTTAAGGGGACTAGTCACCGGGGAGCTGTTTTTT	CASSLRGLVTGELFF
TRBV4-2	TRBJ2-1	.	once	TGTGCCAGCAGCCAAGCGACAGATAACAATGAGCAGTTCTTC	CASSQATDNNEQFF
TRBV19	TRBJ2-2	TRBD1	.	TGTGCCACCTCCCGACAGGGGCGAGCCGGGGAGCTGTTTTTT	CATSRQGRAGELFF
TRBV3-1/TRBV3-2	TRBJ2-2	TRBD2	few	TGTGCCAGCAGCCCACTTCCCCGAATGACTAGTGGCGGGGGGTACAACACCGGGGAGCTGTTTTTT	CASSPLPRMTSGGGYNTGELFF
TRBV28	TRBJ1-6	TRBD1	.	TGTGCCAGCAGTTCGGAGACAGGGGGCGGTTCACCCCTCCACTTT	CASSSETGGGSPLHF
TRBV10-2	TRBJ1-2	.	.	TGCGCCAGCACCCAACGAGGCTTAACCTATGGCTACACCTTC	CASTQRGLTYGYTF
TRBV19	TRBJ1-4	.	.	TGTGCCAGTAGAGCGACCGGCCTGGCTAATGAAAAACTGTTTTTT	CASRATGLANEKLFF
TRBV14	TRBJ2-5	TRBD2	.	TGTGCCAGCAGCCAAGATTTACCAGCGGGAAGATTAGAGACCCAGTACTTC	CASSQDLPAGRLETQYF
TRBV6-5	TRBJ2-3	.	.	TGTGCCATTTCCTTAGAGGCCTGGGATACGCAGTATTTT	CAISLEAWDTQYF
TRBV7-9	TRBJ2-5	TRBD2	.	TGTGCCAGCAGCTTAGTCCGACTAGCGGGAGGGTCAGGGGAGACCCAGTACTTC	CASSLVRLAGGSGETQYF
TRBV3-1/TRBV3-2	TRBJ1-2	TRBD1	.	TGTGCCAGCAGCCAACTGCCGCGACAGGGGAGAGGCTACACCTTC	CASSQLPRQGRGYTF
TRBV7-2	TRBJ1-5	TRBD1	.	TGTGCCAGCAGCTTAGATGGTCAGGGGGGCAATCAGCCCCAGCATTTT	CASSLDGQGGNQPQHF
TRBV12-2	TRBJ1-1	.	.	TGTGCAAGTCGCCCGGGACAGGGGCAGATTGGGAGGACTGAAGCTTTCTTT	CASRPGQGQIGRTEAFF
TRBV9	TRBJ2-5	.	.	TGTGCCAGCAGCGCGACTGGACGAGGGGAGACCCAGTACTTC	CASSATGRGETQYF
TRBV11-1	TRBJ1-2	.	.	TGTGCCAGCAGCCCGGACGGGGTAGGAGGCTACACCTTC	CASSPDGVGGYTF
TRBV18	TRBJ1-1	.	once	TGTGCCAGCTCACCCTGGGAGGGATCGCCCTTGAACACTGAAGCTTTCTTT	CASSPWEGSPLNTEAFF
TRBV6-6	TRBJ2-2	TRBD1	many	TGTGCCAGCAGTTACTCAGGGGGCAGCACCGGGGAGCTGTTTTTT	CASSYSGGSTGELFF
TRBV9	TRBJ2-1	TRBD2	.	TGTGCCAGCAGCGTAGGGGCTAGCGGGACCCTTAATGAGCAGTTCTTC	CASSVGASGTLNEQFF
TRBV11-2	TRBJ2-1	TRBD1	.	TGTGCCAGCAGCTTAGATGCGGCAGGGGGCAATGAGCAGTTCTTC	CASSLDAAGGNEQFF
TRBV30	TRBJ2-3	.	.	TGTGCCTGGAGCCGCGGAGGCGGGAACACAGATACGCAGTATTTT	CAWSRGGGNTDTQYF
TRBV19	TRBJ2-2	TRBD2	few	TGTGCCAGTAGCCCAGCTAGCGGGATCGTCGGGGAGCTGTTTTTT	CASSPASGIVGELFF
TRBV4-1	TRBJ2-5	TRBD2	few	TGCGCCAGCAGCCAAGGGGAAACTAGCGGGGCCCAGAAGACCCAGTACTTC	CASSQGETSGAQKTQYF
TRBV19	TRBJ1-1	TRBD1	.	TGTGCCAGTAGTATCTCCGGGACAGCGAACACTGAAGCTTTCTTT	CASSISGTANTEAFF
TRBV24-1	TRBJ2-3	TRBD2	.	TGTGCCACCAGTGACCGGGGACTAGCGGGAGGACATACGCAGTATTTT	CATSDRGLAGGHTQYF
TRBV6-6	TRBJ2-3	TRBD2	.	TGTGCCAGCAGTTACTCGGGCGAGGGAGGGGCAGATACGCAGTATTTT	CASSYSGEGGADTQYF
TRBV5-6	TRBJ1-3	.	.	TGTGCCAGCAGCTTCCAAGGGGCAGGTGGAAACACCATATATTTT	CASSFQGAGGNTIYF
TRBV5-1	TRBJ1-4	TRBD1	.	TGCGCCAGCAGCCCGGGACAGTCTGCAACTAATGAAAAACTGTTTTTT	CASSPGQSATNEKLFF
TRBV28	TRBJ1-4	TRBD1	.	TGTGCCAGCAGACTAGGACAGGTTGGAGAAAAACTGTTTTTT	CASRLGQVGEKLFF
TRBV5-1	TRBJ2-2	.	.	TGCGCCAGCAGCTTGTTCACCGCAGGCGGGGAGCTGTTTTTT	CASSLFTAGGELFF
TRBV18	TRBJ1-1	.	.	TGTGCCAGCTCACCCAAATCGAGGAACACTGAAGCTTTCTTT	CASSPKSRNTEAFF
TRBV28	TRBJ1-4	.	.	TGTGCCAGCAGTTTAATTACGGGACTCGGGGAAAAACTGTTTTTT	CASSLITGLGEKLFF
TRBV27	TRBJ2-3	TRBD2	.	TGTGCCAGCAGTTTACTAGCGGGGGGCACAGATACGCAGTATTTT	CASSLLAGGTDTQYF
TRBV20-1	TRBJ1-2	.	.	TGCAGTGCAAGTCTAGGGGGTCCCTATGGCTACACCTTC	CSASLGGPYGYTF
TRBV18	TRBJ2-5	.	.	TGTGCCAGCTCTCCCACCCGGCAAGAGACCCAGTACTTC	CASSPTRQETQYF
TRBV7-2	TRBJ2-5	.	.	TGTGCCAGCAGCTCGTACCAAGAGACCCAGTACTTC	CASSSYQETQYF
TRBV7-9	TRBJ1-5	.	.	TGTGCCAGCAGTGGGGACTATCCCAATCAGCCCCAGCATTTT	CASSGDYPNQPQHF
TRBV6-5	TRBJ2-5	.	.	TGTGCCAGCAGTTACGGGAGCGAGACCCAGTACTTC	CASSYGSETQYF
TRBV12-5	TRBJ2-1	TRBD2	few	TGTGCTAGTGGTTTTACCCTGGGACTAGCGGAATACAATGAGCAGTTCTTC	CASGFTLGLAEYNEQFF